These 23 T cell receptor beta chains came from one sample sequenced in a study of cytomegalovirus exposure and HLA in healthy donors. In the PCR, 60 Vbeta and 13 Jbeta primers were used. Assay used: immunoSEQ multiplex PCR; TCRdb lists only in-frame clones, some missing. Of approximately 150,000 clones in the sample, 68% were seen once. The source material was PBMCs. The receptors here all came from a man in his 60s in good health and CMV-seronegative.

The rearrangement joins TRBV10-2 to TRBJ2-1; maybe TRBD1 (6 bases). V lost 8 bases and J lost 7, with 12 bases in between. There are 12 residues in the CDR3. Germline loops: CDR1 WSHSY, CDR2 SAAADI. The CDR3 DNA follows: TGCGCCAGCGGCAACAGGGATAATGAGCAGTTCTTC. Amino acid sequence: CASGNRDNEQFF.

About this clone itself: The sample holds other DNA sequences that translate to the same CDR3. The V and J genes are TRBV5-1 and TRBJ2-2; 8 positions match TRBD2. The CDR3 extends over 15 amino acids. V was clipped by 4 bases and J by 2 bases; unmatched bases: 4. Germline-derived CDR1 and CDR2 are SGHRS and YFSETQ. CDR3 nucleotide sequence: TGCGCCAGCAGCCCGGGACTAGGAAACACCGGGGAGCTGTTTTTT. It translates to CASSPGLGNTGELFF.

The chain combines TRBV7-3 with TRBJ2-2; 9 nucleotides align to TRBD2. CDR1 and CDR2 from the germline V gene are SGHTA and FQGTGA. The CDR3 runs 15 residues. Losses at the gene ends were 2 bases for V and 4 bases for J; bases not matched to a gene: 2. The CDR3 sequence: CASSLELAGTGELFF. CDR3 sequence (DNA): TGTGCCAGCAGCTTAGAACTAGCGGGCACCGGGGAGCTGTTTTTT.

The chain's CDR3 is CASSIGTGDSNQPQHF. CDR3 bases: TGTGCCAGTAGTATAGGGACAGGCGACAGCAATCAGCCCCAGCATTTT. The rearrangement links TRBV19 to TRBJ1-5, with 7 bases matching TRBD1. This CDR3 comprises 16 residues. Germline lookup yields CDR1 LNHDA and CDR2 SQIVND (reference sequence). With V trimmed by 1 base and J by 1 base, 4 bases remained unmatched.

This rearrangement joins TRBV25-1 to TRBJ2-1, with 7 nucleotides matching TRBD1. V was clipped by 5 bases and J by 2 bases; unmatched bases: 6. This CDR3 has 15 amino acids. CDR1 is MGHDK, CDR2 SYGVNS, per germline. CDR3 in amino acids: CASSPRDSPYNEQFF. The CDR3 bases are TGTGCCAGCAGTCCCCGGGACAGTCCCTACAATGAGCAGTTCTTC. Full variable domain (outside the CDR3, taken from reference TRBV25-1 and TRBJ2-1): EADIYQTPRYLVIGTGKKITLECSQTMGHDKMYWYQQDPGMELHLIHYSYGVNSTEKGDLSSESTVSRIRTEHFPLTLESARPSHTSQYLCASSPRDSPYNEQFFGPGTRLTVL.

The V call is TRBV28, the J call TRBJ2-7, with 10 bases fitting TRBD2. Germline CDR1 reads MDHEN; CDR2 reads SYDVKM. V was pared by 5 bases and J by 6 bases, with 10 bases of the junction left unmatched. The CDR3 runs 15 residues. CDR3 protein: CASSGASGRASEQYF. CDR3 in DNA: TGTGCCAGCAGTGGCGCGAGCGGGAGGGCCTCCGAGCAGTACTTC.

In nucleotides, the CDR3 is TGCGCCAGCAGCTTGACCCCGGGACAGGGAATGAACACTGAAGCTTTCTTT. It is translated as CASSLTPGQGMNTEAFF. The chain carries TRBV5-1 and TRBJ1-1, with 9 positions matching TRBD1. V lost 1 base to trimming and J lost 0 bases; unmatched junction nucleotides: 7. The CDR3 loop spans 17 amino acids. CDR1 and CDR2 (germline): SGHRS, YFSETQ.

V and J are TRBV29-1 and TRBJ1-1; D is possibly TRBD1 (6 bases). The V gene's germline CDR1 is SQVTM and CDR2 ANQGSEA. The CDR3 has 12 amino acids. V dropped 3 bases and J dropped 10 bases, with 15 bases sitting between them. The CDR3 sequence: CSVETGGTGAFF. CDR3 DNA: TGCAGCGTTGAGACAGGAGGAACGGGAGCTTTCTTT. Variable domain in full (rest from reference TRBV29-1 and TRBJ1-1): SAVISQKPSRDICQRGTSLTIQCQVDSQVTMMFWYRQQPGQSLTLIATANQGSEATYESGFVIDKFPISRPNLTFSTLTVSNMSPEDSSIYLCSVETGGTGAFFGQGTRLTVV.

The chain uses TRBV28 and TRBJ2-7; 7 bases map to TRBD2. CDR1 and CDR2 from the germline V gene are MDHEN and SYDVKM. This CDR3 comprises 13 residues. Trimming cost V 4 bases and J 4 bases; bases outside gene matches: 4. CDR3 amino acids: CASSWGGPYEQYF. CDR3 nucleotide sequence: TGTGCCAGCAGTTGGGGAGGGCCGTACGAGCAGTACTTC. The full variable domain, its missing parts supplied by reference TRBV28 and TRBJ2-7, is DVKVTQSSRYLVKRTGEKVFLECVQDMDHENMFWYRQDPGLGLRLIYFSYDVKMKEKGDIPEGYSVSREKKERFSLILESASTNQTSMYLCASSWGGPYEQYFGPGTRLTVT.

The sample holds a few counts of this clone. The chain carries TRBV6-4 and TRBJ1-1, with D possibly TRBD1 on 6 matching bases. V dropped 6 bases and J dropped 0 bases, with 11 bases sitting between them. The CDR3 loop spans 14 amino acids. The V gene's germline CDR1 is MRHNA and CDR2 SNTAGT. In DNA form, the CDR3 reads TGTGCCAGCAGGATGGACAGACTGAACACTGAAGCTTTCTTT. It encodes CASRMDRLNTEAFF.

This chain joins TRBV4-3 and TRBJ1-4; D is uncertain. The CDR3 totals 15 residues. Germline V gene sequence: CDR1 LGHNA, CDR2 YSLEER. Trimming pared 0 bases from V and 6 bases from J, leaving 11 bases between. CDR3 loop: CASSQDVAGDEKLFF. CDR3 bases: TGCGCCAGCAGCCAAGATGTCGCCGGGGATGAAAAACTGTTTTTT.

This clone appeared a single time. The chain carries TRBV29-1 and TRBJ2-3; D may be TRBD2 (5 bases). CDR1 and CDR2 from the germline V gene are SQVTM and ANQGSEA. CDR3 length: 13 residues. With 1 base removed from V and 1 base from J, the gap between germline ends came to 6 bases. CDR3 region: CSVEAGGTDTQYF. In DNA form, the CDR3 reads TGCAGCGTTGAAGCCGGGGGCACAGATACGCAGTATTTT.

This chain uses TRBV5-1 with TRBJ1-3; tentatively, D is TRBD1 (6 bases). The CDR3 totals 13 residues. Germline CDR1 SGHRS, CDR2 YFSETQ. The germline V and J ends were trimmed by 3 bases and 8 bases, with 12 bases remaining between them. CDR3 bases: TGCGCCAGCAGCTCCACAGGGTCGGACACCATATATTTT. Its protein is CASSSTGSDTIYF.

The chain has TRBV11-2 and TRBJ2-7, with 7 bases lining up with TRBD1. The CDR3 extends over 16 amino acids. Germline lookup yields CDR1 SGHAT and CDR2 FQNNGV. After removal of 1 base from V and 1 base from J, the junction contained 7 bases not matched to a gene. The CDR3: CASSLASAGGSYEQYF. The CDR3 coding sequence is TGTGCCAGCAGCTTAGCCTCGGCAGGGGGATCCTACGAGCAGTACTTC.

The chain combines TRBV27 with TRBJ2-7, with 10 bases that match TRBD1. V was clipped by 2 bases and J by 5 bases; unmatched bases: 6. The CDR3 covers 15 residues. Germline CDR1 reads MNHEY; CDR2 reads SMNVEV (reference sequence). The CDR3 sequence: CASSLTGTGANEQYF. The CDR3 bases are TGTGCCAGCAGTTTAACCGGGACAGGGGCAAACGAGCAGTACTTC.

The V call is TRBV27, the J call TRBJ2-7, with 14 nucleotides matching TRBD2. The length of the CDR3 is 15 residues. V shed 2 bases and J 3 bases; nucleotides not matched to a gene: 0. The V gene's germline CDR1 is MNHEY and CDR2 SMNVEV (reference sequence). The DNA of the CDR3 is TGTGCCAGCAGTTTAGGACTAGCGGGGGGCTACGAGCAGTACTTC. Translation: CASSLGLAGGYEQYF.

The chain employs TRBV18 and TRBJ2-2; D possibly corresponds to TRBD2 (5 bases). The CDR3 contains 16 residues. The germline V gene encodes CDR1 KGHSH and CDR2 LQKENI. Trimming stripped 1 base from V and 3 bases from J, with 12 bases between. The CDR3 reads CASSPLNGKDTGELFF. For the CDR3, the DNA is TGTGCCAGCTCACCACTAAACGGGAAGGACACCGGGGAGCTGTTTTTT.

V and J are TRBV5-1 and TRBJ2-5, with 14 bases that match TRBD2. J was trimmed by 5 bases and V by 4 bases; bases with no gene match: 4. CDR1 is SGHRS and CDR2 is YFSETQ in the germline V gene. CDR3 length equals 15 residues. The CDR3 is CASSGTSGRQETQYF. Written as DNA, the CDR3 is TGCGCCAGCAGCGGGACTAGCGGGAGACAGGAGACCCAGTACTTC.

J is TRBJ2-1 and V is TRBV5-1; 8 bases map to TRBD2. This CDR3 spans 15 amino acids. The V and J ends lost 1 base and 7 bases, in that order; junction bases with no gene match: 7. From germline, CDR1 is SGHRS and CDR2 YFSETQ. The CDR3 DNA sequence: TGCGCCAGCAGCTTGAGTGGGAGCGGGAGAAATGAGCAGTTCTTC. This gives the protein CASSLSGSGRNEQFF. Filled out from reference TRBV5-1 and TRBJ2-1, the complete variable domain reads KAGVTQTPRYLIKTRGQQVTLSCSPISGHRSVSWYQQTPGQGLQFLFEYFSETQRNKGNFPGRFSGRQFSNSRSEMNVSTLELGDSALYLCASSLSGSGRNEQFFGPGTRLTVL.

This sequence joins TRBV27 and TRBJ2-7; tentative D call: TRBD1 (7 bases). Germline V gene sequence: CDR1 MNHEY, CDR2 SMNVEV (reference sequence). The V end was cut by 5 bases, the J end by 5 bases, with 22 bases between. The CDR3 runs 16 residues. CDR3 DNA: TGTGCCAGCAGTCGTATACGGGGGCAGGGGGGCAACGAGCAGTACTTC. This codes for CASSRIRGQGGNEQYF.

The chain joins TRBV7-9 to TRBJ2-7; 9 bases match TRBD2. Unmatched junction bases numbered 0, after V lost 3 bases and J lost 0 bases. The CDR3 totals 14 residues. Per the germline V gene, CDR1 is SEHNR and CDR2 is FQNEAQ (reference sequence). The CDR3 DNA follows: TGTGCCAGCAGCTTGGGACTAGCCTCCTACGAGCAGTACTTC. Amino acids: CASSLGLASYEQYF.

The chain uses TRBV5-1 and TRBJ2-5; 7 bases map to TRBD2. Germline CDR1 reads SGHRS; CDR2 reads YFSETQ. The CDR3 spans 16 residues. V lost 0 bases and J lost 2; bases outside the gene matches: 7. The CDR3: CASSLEGSGEQETQYF. CDR3 nucleotide sequence: TGCGCCAGCAGCTTGGAAGGGAGCGGGGAGCAAGAGACCCAGTACTTC. The full variable domain, its missing parts supplied by reference TRBV5-1 and TRBJ2-5, is KAGVTQTPRYLIKTRGQQVTLSCSPISGHRSVSWYQQTPGQGLQFLFEYFSETQRNKGNFPGRFSGRQFSNSRSEMNVSTLELGDSALYLCASSLEGSGEQETQYFGPGTRLLVL.

The V call is TRBV9, the J call TRBJ1-1; a weak D match, TRBD1 (5 bases). Trimming removed 3 bases at V and 5 bases at J, with 14 bases between. Germline lookup yields CDR1 SGDLS and CDR2 YYNGEE. The CDR3 is made up of 14 amino acids. The CDR3 DNA is TGTGCCAGCAGCGCGCTCTCACCAGGGACTGAAGCTTTCTTT. Translating it yields CASSALSPGTEAFF.